A single sample is the source of the 9 T cell receptor beta chains below, sequenced in a study of identical twins. TCRdb ran MiXCR on the 5' RACE reads and lists one entry per CDR3 protein. The repertoire holds hundreds of thousands of distinct CDR3 sequences, with less than 25% as singletons. In addition, the sample was reused for a study of T cells expressing NK-cell markers.

Input material: PBMCs. All receptors derive from a woman aged 18-35 years in good health.

The J gene is TRBJ2-5, the V gene TRBV20-1; 7 bases align to TRBD2. The CDR3 runs to 12 residues. The junction had 4 bases not matched to a gene; V was cut back by 5 bases and J by 4 bases. Germline V lookup: CDR1 DFQATT, CDR2 SNEGSKA (reference sequence). CDR3 loop: CSASRGVETQYF. In nucleotides, the CDR3 is TGCAGTGCTTCTCGGGGGGTAGAGACCCAGTACTTC.

The table lists this clonotype with a few counts. The chain couples TRBV5-1 to TRBJ2-2; TRBD2 matches at 16 bases. Germline V gives CDR1 SGHRS, CDR2 YFSETQ. The junction had 2 bases not matched to a gene; V was cut back by 4 bases and J by 2 bases. This CDR3 region has 17 residues. The CDR3 reads CASSGTSGRANTGELFF. The CDR3 DNA reads as TGCGCCAGCAGCGGGACTAGCGGGAGGGCAAACACCGGGGAGCTGTTTTTT.

The chain carries TRBV5-1 and TRBJ2-3; tentatively, D is TRBD1 or TRBD2 (5 bases each). V dropped 4 bases and J dropped 3 bases, with 12 bases sitting between them. The CDR3 sequence is 14 residues long. Germline V gives CDR1 SGHRS, CDR2 YFSETQ. CDR3 sequence: CASSGGPTTDTQYF. The CDR3, as DNA: TGCGCCAGCAGCGGGGGACCGACAACAGATACGCAGTATTTT. The full variable domain, with the rest looked up from reference TRBV5-1 and TRBJ2-3, is KAGVTQTPRYLIKTRGQQVTLSCSPISGHRSVSWYQQTPGQGLQFLFEYFSETQRNKGNFPGRFSGRQFSNSRSEMNVSTLELGDSALYLCASSGGPTTDTQYFGPGTRLTVL.

The V and J genes are TRBV13 and TRBJ2-1; 8 bases map to TRBD1. The germline gives CDR1 PRHDT, CDR2 FYEKMQ (reference sequence). Trimming at V came to 3 bases and at J to 6 bases, leaving 10 bases not matched to a gene. This CDR3 is built from 16 residues. The chain's CDR3 is CASSFRGRGSSNEQFF. DNA of the CDR3: TGTGCCAGCAGCTTCAGGGGGCGCGGGTCGTCCAATGAGCAGTTCTTC.

The chain recombines TRBV20-1 with TRBJ2-1; 10 nucleotides line up with TRBD2. V was pared by 4 bases and J by 6 bases, with 3 bases of the junction left unmatched. The germline gives CDR1 DFQATT, CDR2 SNEGSKA (reference sequence). The CDR3 contains 13 residues. Written as DNA, the CDR3 is TGCAGTGCTATAGGACTAGCGGTCAATGAGCAGTTCTTC. Translating it yields CSAIGLAVNEQFF.

V usage is TRBV14 and J usage is TRBJ2-1, with 13 bases fitting TRBD2. The CDR3 runs to 16 residues. Germline CDR1 and CDR2: SGHDN and FVKESK. After removal of 7 bases from V and 12 bases from J, the junction contained 15 bases not matched to a gene. DNA for the CDR3: TGTGCCAGCAAAAGACCCGGGACTAGCGGGGCGATTGGGCAGTTCTTC. Protein sequence: CASKRPGTSGAIGQFF.

This clonotype was recorded once. This chain joins TRBV11-1 and TRBJ2-7; D gene uncertain. The CDR3 loop spans 18 amino acids. V lost 0 bases and J 6 bases, leaving 24 bases between the germline ends. Germline lookup yields CDR1 SGHAT and CDR2 FQDESV (reference sequence). The CDR3 coding sequence is TGTGCCAGCAGCTTAGCCCTATTCGGCCTAATCAGTCCCGTCGAGCAGTACTTC. This sequence encodes CASSLALFGLISPVEQYF.

This clonotype has only a few counts. The chain employs TRBV4-1 and TRBJ2-1; no reliable D call. This CDR3 has 12 residues. Trimming took off 4 bases at V and 9 bases at J, with 10 bases between the two ends. CDR1 MGHRA and CDR2 YSYEKL come from the germline V gene. CDR3 sequence (DNA): TGCGCCAGCAGCCTGCTGTTTGGTGAGCAGTTCTTC. It codes for CASSLLFGEQFF.

This clonotype was recorded at least ten times. The chain is built from TRBV20-1 and TRBJ2-7; 7 bases align to TRBD1. This CDR3 has 13 residues. V shed 4 bases, J shed 3 bases, and the junction held 6 bases outside the gene matches. Germline V gene data show CDR1 as DFQATT and CDR2 as SNEGSKA (reference sequence). The DNA of the CDR3 is TGCAGTGCTACCGGGACAGTGGACTACGAGCAGTACTTC. This encodes CSATGTVDYEQYF.